This TCR beta chain was identified in a study of T cells after yellow fever vaccination. General study findings and limits: A weaker secondary response peaked on day 5, the primary on day 15. Abundant clonotypes (contaminants from the bulk population) could be present in FACS-sorted repertoires. Post-booster repertoires again held most primary-vaccination clones (approximately 96% CD4, roughly 88% CD8).

Conversion of TCR transcripts into cDNA relied on 5'RACE template switching, which added a universal primer site and UMIs. Each CDR3 protein is one row after TCRdb ran MiXCR on the 5' RACE reads. Of a few hundred thousand distinct CDR3 sequences detected, 7% to 9% appear once; the ten largest clones hold approximately 15%. To note about this clonotype: Its target is not known.

The TCR comes from a man aged 18-30 years who received the YFV17D yellow fever vaccine. Sequences were derived from PBMCs, sampled roughly seven weeks after the first yellow fever vaccination.

The CDR3 bases are TGTGCCAGCAGTCGCAGGATCATTCGGCAGCCCCAGCATTTT. This encodes CASSRRIIRQPQHF. The chain is built from TRBV7-2 and TRBJ1-5; D is uncertain. The length of the CDR3 is 14 residues. Germline lookup yields CDR1 SGHTA and CDR2 FQGNSA. V lost 6 bases and J lost 7, with 16 bases in between. Supplemented by reference TRBV7-2 and TRBJ1-5, the full variable domain reads GAGVSQSPSNKVTEKGKDVELRCDPISGHTALYWYRQSLGQGLEFLIYFQGNSAPDKSGLPSDRFSAERTGGSVSTLTIQRTQQEDSAVYLCASSRRIIRQPQHFGDGTRLSIL.